This T cell receptor beta chain was recorded in a study of radiotherapy plus CTLA-4 blockade in lung cancer. Sequencing was performed with immunoSEQ multiplex PCR; in TCRdb, only in-frame clones are kept and a portion is missing. The sample consists of roughly 32,000 clones, 70% of them appearing once. Germline V gene sequence: CDR1 KGHSH, CDR2 LQKENI. Deletions cut 3 bases from V and 1 base from J, with 13 bases between. The CDR3 is 16 amino acids. This material consisted of peripheral blood, taken from a patient treated with radiotherapy plus ipilimumab. This receptor was taken from a human donor with non-small cell lung cancer who had stable disease on radiotherapy plus ipilimumab. This rearrangement joins TRBV18 to TRBJ1-5; perhaps TRBD1 as D (5 bases). For the CDR3, the DNA is TGTGCCAGCTCACCGGTCGGGTGGGGGAGCAATCAGCCCCAGCATTTT. Protein: CASSPVGWGSNQPQHF.